This T cell receptor (beta chain) was identified during a study of T cell repertoires in cytomegalovirus infection. Whole-study context: Recently identified HLA-C-restricted and well-studied HLA-B-restricted CMV epitopes were used. CMV infection plus the matching HLA type was flagged by public TCR beta signatures.

The study's findings and limits: The study found HLA-C-restricted CMV-specific TCR beta clonotypes dominating the ex vivo response. Cumulated frequencies of public TCR beta families served to identify carriers of CMV plus the relevant HLA.

This CDR3 is 14 amino acids long. V dropped 4 bases and J dropped 4 bases, with 11 bases sitting between them. Germline lookup yields CDR1 LGHNA and CDR2 YSLEER. TCRdb processed the reads anew with MiXCR; each CDR3 protein has one entry. The sample records approximately 70,000 distinct CDR3 sequences, roughly 20% being singletons. Concerning this clonotype itself: What it recognizes is unknown.

The sample in question was CD8+ T cells from cultured PBMCs, obtained from culture after CMV antigen stimulation. The sequence was obtained from a human donor in good health (CMV status not recorded). Some clones in this sample may be carry-over from other donors' samples. The chain links TRBV4-3 to TRBJ1-5; D may be TRBD1 (5 bases). The CDR3 protein is CASSLGTANQPQHF. CDR3 DNA sequence: TGCGCCAGCAGCCTCGGGACTGCTAATCAGCCCCAGCATTTT.